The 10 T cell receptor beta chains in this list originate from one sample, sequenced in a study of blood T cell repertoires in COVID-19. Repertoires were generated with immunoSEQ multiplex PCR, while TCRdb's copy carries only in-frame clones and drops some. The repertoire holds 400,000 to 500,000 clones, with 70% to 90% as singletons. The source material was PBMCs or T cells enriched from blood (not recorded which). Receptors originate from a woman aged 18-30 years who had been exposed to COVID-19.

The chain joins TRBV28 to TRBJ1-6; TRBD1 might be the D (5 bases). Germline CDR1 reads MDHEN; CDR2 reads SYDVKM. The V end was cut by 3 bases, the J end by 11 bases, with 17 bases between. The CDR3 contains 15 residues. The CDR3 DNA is TGTGCCAGCAGTTTTAGGGGCCGACTAGGGCCACCCCTCCACTTT. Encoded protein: CASSFRGRLGPPLHF.

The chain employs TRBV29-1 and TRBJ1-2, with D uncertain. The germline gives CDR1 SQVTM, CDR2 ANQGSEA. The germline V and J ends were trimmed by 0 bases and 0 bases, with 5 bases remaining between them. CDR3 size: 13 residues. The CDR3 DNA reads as TGCAGCGTTGAAGATCACTCTAACTATGGCTACACCTTC. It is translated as CSVEDHSNYGYTF.

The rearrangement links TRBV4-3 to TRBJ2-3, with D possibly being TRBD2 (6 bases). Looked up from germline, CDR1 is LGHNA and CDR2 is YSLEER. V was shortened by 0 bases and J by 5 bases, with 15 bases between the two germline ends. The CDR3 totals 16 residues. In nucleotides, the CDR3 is TGCGCCAGCAGCCAAGATTTGGCTAGCGTTCTAGATACGCAGTATTTT. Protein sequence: CASSQDLASVLDTQYF.

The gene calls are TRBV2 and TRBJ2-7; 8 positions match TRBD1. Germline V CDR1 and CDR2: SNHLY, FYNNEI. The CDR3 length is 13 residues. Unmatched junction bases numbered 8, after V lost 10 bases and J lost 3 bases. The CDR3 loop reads CATFGQGNYEQYF. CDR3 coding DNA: TGTGCCACCTTTGGACAGGGTAACTACGAGCAGTACTTC.

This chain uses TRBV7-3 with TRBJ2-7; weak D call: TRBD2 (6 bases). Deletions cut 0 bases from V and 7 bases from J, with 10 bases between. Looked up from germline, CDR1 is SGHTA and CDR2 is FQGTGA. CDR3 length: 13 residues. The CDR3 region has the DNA TGTGCCAGCAGCTTAACGGCAGGGACTGAGCAGTACTTC. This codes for CASSLTAGTEQYF.

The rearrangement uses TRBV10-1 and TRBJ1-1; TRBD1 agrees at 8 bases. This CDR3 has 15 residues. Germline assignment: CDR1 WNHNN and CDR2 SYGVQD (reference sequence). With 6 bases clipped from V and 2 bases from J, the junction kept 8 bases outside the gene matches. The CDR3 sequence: CASRTGAVPNTEAFF. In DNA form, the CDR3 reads TGCGCCAGCAGGACAGGGGCAGTTCCAAACACTGAAGCTTTCTTT.

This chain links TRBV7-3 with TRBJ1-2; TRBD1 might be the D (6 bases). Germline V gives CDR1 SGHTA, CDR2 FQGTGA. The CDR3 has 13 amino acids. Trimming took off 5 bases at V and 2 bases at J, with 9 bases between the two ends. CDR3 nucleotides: TGTGCCAGCAGCACACAGGGAAACTATGGCTACACCTTC. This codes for CASSTQGNYGYTF.

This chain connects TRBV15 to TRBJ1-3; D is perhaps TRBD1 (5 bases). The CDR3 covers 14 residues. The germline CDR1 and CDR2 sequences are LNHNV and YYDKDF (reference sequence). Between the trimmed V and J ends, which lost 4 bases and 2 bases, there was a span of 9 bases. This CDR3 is CATSMAGPGNTIYF. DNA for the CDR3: TGTGCCACCAGCATGGCAGGGCCTGGAAACACCATATATTTT.

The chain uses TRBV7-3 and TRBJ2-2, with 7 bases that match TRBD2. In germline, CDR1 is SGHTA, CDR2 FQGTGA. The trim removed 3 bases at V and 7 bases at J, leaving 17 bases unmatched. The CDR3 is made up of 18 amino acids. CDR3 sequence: CASSLSHLSGDLDGELFF. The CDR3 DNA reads TGTGCCAGCAGCTTGAGCCACCTAAGCGGGGACTTGGACGGGGAGCTGTTTTTT.

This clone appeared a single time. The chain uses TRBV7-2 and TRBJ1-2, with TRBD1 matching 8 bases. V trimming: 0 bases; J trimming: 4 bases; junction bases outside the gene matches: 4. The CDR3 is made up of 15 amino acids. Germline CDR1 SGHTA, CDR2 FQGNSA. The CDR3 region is CASSLAETGVYGYTF. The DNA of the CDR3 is TGTGCCAGCAGCTTAGCCGAGACAGGGGTCTATGGCTACACCTTC.